This TCR beta chain was sequenced during a study of OX40 agonist ivuxolimab in advanced cancers. Study-wide background: In this cohort, patients received ivuxolimab, an agonistic anti-OX40 (CD134) antibody.

The germline CDR1 and CDR2 sequences are MDHEN and SYDVKM. The V and J ends lost 5 bases and 4 bases respectively, with 13 bases between them. CDR3 length equals 14 residues. This clone is a singleton in its sample. Antigen unknown. Assay: immunoSEQ multiplex PCR; the TCRdb copy retains only in-frame clones and omits some. The data contain 30,000 or so clones, roughly 80% of them singletons. Study-wide results and limits: Fewer expanded clones were found on average in CD4+ than in CD8+ T cells.

The chain has TRBV28 and TRBJ2-3; D ambiguous. The receptor was isolated from an adult with an advanced solid tumor such as melanoma, head and neck, liver or kidney cancer. This sample comprised CD4+ or CD8+ T cells sorted from blood, obtained in a trial of the OX40 agonist ivuxolimab. The CDR3 DNA sequence: TGTGCCAGCAGTCGGGTGGAGCGCCCAGATACGCAGTATTTT. This sequence encodes CASSRVERPDTQYF.